The entry below gives a single T cell receptor (beta chain) sequence along with its context. This clonotype was seen at least ten times. Its antigen remains unidentified. Base qualities were left out, and no much larger clone turns up one base away. Flow cytometry had shown CD8+CD57+ cell expansion in the patients selected for sequencing. Every patient had a diagnosis of severe acquired aplastic anemia based on International Study of Aplastic Anemia and Agranulocytosis and Camitta criteria. At the time blood was sampled, none of the patients had received any therapy. TCR repertoires of sorted CD4+ and CD8+ blood T cells from severe aplastic anemia patients and healthy subjects were deep-sequenced in the study. Patients were enrolled under clinicaltrials.gov protocols 00001620, 01623167, 00001397, 00071045, 00081523 and 00961064 in the USA. Ficoll-Paque density gradient centrifugation was used to isolate peripheral blood mononuclear cells. Before DNA extraction, CD4+ and CD8+ T cells were sorted by FACS or by magnetic beads.

This sample stems from a study of CD8+CD57+ T cells in acquired aplastic anemia (dated 2018 in TCRdb). For the study in its entirety: DNA extracted from sorted CD4+ and CD8+ cells had a mean of around 3.3 ug, with a range of roughly 0.17 to 27.4 ug. A CD8+CD57+ expansion meant a frequency higher than the mean frequency seen in healthy subjects.

TCR beta VDJ combination and CDR3 sequence profiling used genomic DNA as the template. TCR repertoire sequencing was run on an Illumina HiSeq 2000. The paper's processing steps were these. Repertoires were assessed using TRBV/TRBJ rearrangement plots, CDR3 size and DJ length profiles, and Simpson's diversity index. The most abundant DNA sequence in the deep sequencing data was defined as the immunodominant clone. CDR3 amino acid sequences were screened for sharing across subjects and were compared with published repertoires and the VDJdb database. The public reads were reprocessed in TCRdb via fastp at Q25 and MiXCR, keeping in-frame beta chains. Here each entry gathers all rows of one CDR3 protein and keeps the most common genes and DNA. Clone size and V and J calls follow TCRdb, not the original study. Present in this sample are roughly 500,000 distinct CDR3 sequences, over 25% of which were seen just once. The ten largest clones capture 0.75% to 0.95% of the sample.

General conclusions and limits of the study: No significant difference in CD8+ Simpson's diversity was found between patients and healthy controls (P=0.060). Some 30 CD8+ CDR3 sequences were shared between patients and controls but appeared highly expressed in patients and within their immunodominant clones.

The clonotype originates from a human donor with aplastic anemia. The sample consisted of sorted CD4+, CD8+, or CD8+CD57+ T cells (not recorded which) from PBMCs.

The CDR3 reads as follows: CASSSRTGKGGYTF. Here is the DNA: TGTGCCAGCAGCTCCCGGACAGGGAAAGGTGGCTACACCTTC. The rearranged chain carries TRBV7-8 and TRBJ1-2, and TRBD1 aligns with 8 junction nucleotides. CDR1 and CDR2 are read off the germline V gene as SGHVS and FQNEAQ. From its cysteine to its phenylalanine, the CDR3 spans 14 amino acids. Only the CDR3 part of the read is kept: 42 bases, read in frame from the first base. The junction shows trimming of 4 bases on V and 7 bases on J, and the gene matches do not reach 8 bases of it.